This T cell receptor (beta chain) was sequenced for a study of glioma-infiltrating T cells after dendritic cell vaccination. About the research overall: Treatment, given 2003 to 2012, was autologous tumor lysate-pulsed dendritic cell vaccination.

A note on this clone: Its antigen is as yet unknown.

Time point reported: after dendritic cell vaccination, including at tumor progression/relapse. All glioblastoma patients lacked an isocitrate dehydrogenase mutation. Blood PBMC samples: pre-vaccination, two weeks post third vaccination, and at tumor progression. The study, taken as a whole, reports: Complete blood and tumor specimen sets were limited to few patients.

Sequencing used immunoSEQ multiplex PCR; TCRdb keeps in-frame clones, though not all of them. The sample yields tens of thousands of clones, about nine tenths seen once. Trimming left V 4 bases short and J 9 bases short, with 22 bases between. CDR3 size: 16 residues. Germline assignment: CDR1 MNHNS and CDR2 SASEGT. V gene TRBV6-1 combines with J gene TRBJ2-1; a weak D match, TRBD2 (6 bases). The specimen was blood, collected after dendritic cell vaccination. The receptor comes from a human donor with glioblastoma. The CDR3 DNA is TGTGCCAGCAGTGCCCTGTCCCCGTCGGGAGCGCGTGAGCAGTTCTTC. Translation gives CASSALSPSGAREQFF.